This TCR beta chain was sequenced during a study of regulatory T cells in long-lasting Graves disease. Study as a whole: Persistence in Graves' disease denoted antithyroid drug use beyond 5 years alongside positive TSH receptor antibodies.

Unmatched junction bases numbered 4, after V lost 1 base and J lost 6 bases. The V gene's germline CDR1 is KGHSH and CDR2 LQKENI. The CDR3 runs 15 residues. To make TCR beta libraries, researchers used iRepertoire HTBI primers and Arm-PCR of CDR3 regions. TCRdb processed the multiplex PCR reads anew with MiXCR; each CDR3 protein has one entry. The sample yields 350,000 to 450,000 distinct CDR3 sequences, roughly 23% seen once. Concerning this clonotype itself: No antigen is known for it.

Notes on the study in general: Favoring TRBV28, TRBJ1-2 and TRBJ2-5 was a feature seen in persistent disease. Persistent Graves' patients showed reduced TCR diversity versus newly diagnosed patients. Sharing of public clonotypes was greater in persistent patients (around 2,500) than in new patients (more than 900).

Time point indicated: persistent/refractory GD, antithyroid drugs over 5 years with positive TRAb. With RNA extracted from PBMCs as input, the TCR library was made. The receptor was derived from a woman between 40 and 50 years old with Graves disease. Sequencing was performed on peripheral blood mononuclear cells (PBMCs), taken when the disease was refractory, from a patient treated with antithyroid drugs. This chain links TRBV18 with TRBJ1-5; 9 bases are a match to TRBD1. The CDR3 nucleotides are TGTGCCAGCTCACCACGGACAGGGGAAGGTCAGCCCCAGCATTTT. Protein: CASSPRTGEGQPQHF.